This T cell receptor beta chain was obtained from a study of blood T cell repertoires in COVID-19. Across the whole study: Researchers got acute and convalescent COVID-19 samples from the United States, Italy and Spain. The cDNA or gDNA used as material had been derived from T cells, B-cell-depleted T cells, or PBMCs.

Original data processing: Estimates of nucleated cell counts were drawn from the amplification of reference gene primers. Assay: immunoSEQ multiplex PCR; the TCRdb copy retains only in-frame clones and omits some. V and J calls and clone size are copied from that table; D and trimming were computed from the DNA. The sample lists 200,000 to 300,000 clones; approximately 78% were seen once. Germline values: CDR1 SGHAT, CDR2 FQNNGV. There are 15 residues in the CDR3. V shed 5 bases and J shed 7 bases, with 21 bases lying between them. This receptor was taken from a woman aged 55-69 years with active or convalescent COVID-19. The chain is built from TRBV11-2 and TRBJ2-7; D is perhaps TRBD1 (6 bases). The specimen sequenced was peripheral blood. In DNA form, the CDR3 reads TGTGCCAGCAGCCGTCTAGTACAGGGATGGAAAGAGCAGTACTTC. This translates into CASSRLVQGWKEQYF.